This T cell receptor (beta chain) was observed in a study of CD8+CD57+ T cells in acquired aplastic anemia. CDR3 and TCR beta VDJ profiling relied on a genomic DNA template. From the reads, TCRdb called clonotypes with MiXCR, one entry per CDR3 protein. Among roughly 300,000 distinct CDR3 sequences listed, 55% to 65% were seen once. This clonotype showed up just once. This receptor was identified in a human donor with severe aplastic anemia or a healthy control (not recorded which). The sequencing sample was made of sorted CD4+, CD8+, or CD8+CD57+ T cells (not recorded which) from PBMCs.

The CDR3 region is CASTLAGVRAQYF. The CDR3 DNA follows: TGTGCCAGCACCCTAGCGGGGGTCCGGGCCCAGTACTTC. V and J are TRBV12-3 or TRBV12-4 and TRBJ2-5; TRBD2 matches at 10 bases. CDR3 length equals 13 residues. Trimming cost V 7 bases and J 9 bases; bases outside gene matches: 8.